These T cell receptor beta chains were read from a single sample in a study of control samples from healthy donors and cancer patients. Profiling relied on immunoSEQ multiplex PCR, and the TCRdb table lists in-frame clones only, not all of them. This sample has nearly 35,000 clones, with approximately 94% found just once. Sample: PBMCs. The receptors stem from a man aged 40-49 years with colorectal cancer. The CDR3 runs from the conserved cysteine through the conserved F or W. A D gene is named only where the DNA matches it firmly. Clone size is shown for a subset of rows, as once, few, many or a class of expanded clone.

size: .; V: TRBV4-1; D: TRBD2; J: TRBJ2-1; CDR3: CASSQGIAGGIYEQFF; DNA: TGCGCCAGCAGCCAAGGCATAGCGGGGGGCATATATGAGCAGTTCTTC
size: .; V: TRBV9; D: .; J: TRBJ2-7; CDR3: CASSVAEGGGPYEQYF; DNA: TGTGCCAGCAGCGTAGCCGAAGGGGGGGGACCCTACGAGCAGTACTTC
size: .; V: TRBV7-8; D: .; J: TRBJ1-6; CDR3: CASSHWRGKNSPLHF; DNA: TGTGCCAGCAGTCACTGGAGGGGGAAGAATTCACCCCTCCACTTT
size: .; V: TRBV7-9; D: .; J: TRBJ2-7; CDR3: CASSLNYEQYF; DNA: TGTGCCAGCAGCTTGAACTACGAGCAGTACTTC
size: .; V: TRBV19; D: .; J: TRBJ2-4; CDR3: CASRPLGARDIQYF; DNA: TGTGCCAGTAGGCCGTTGGGTGCCAGGGACATTCAGTACTTC
size: .; V: TRBV7-8; D: TRBD1; J: TRBJ2-7; CDR3: CASSFRTGPSYEQYF; DNA: TGTGCCAGCAGCTTTCGGACAGGGCCCTCCTACGAGCAGTACTTC
size: .; V: TRBV3-1/TRBV3-2; D: TRBD2; J: TRBJ2-3; CDR3: CASSPRAGGPDTQYF; DNA: TGTGCCAGCAGCCCGAGAGCGGGGGGACCAGATACGCAGTATTTT
size: .; V: TRBV19; D: TRBD2; J: TRBJ2-3; CDR3: CASSIQGGTDTQYF; DNA: TGTGCCAGTAGTATACAGGGAGGGACAGATACGCAGTATTTT
size: .; V: TRBV7-2; D: .; J: TRBJ1-1; CDR3: CASSNNRVEAFF; DNA: TGTGCCAGCAGCAACAACAGGGTTGAAGCTTTCTTT
size: once; V: TRBV6-1; D: .; J: TRBJ1-1; CDR3: CASSEGWVMNTEAFF; DNA: TGTGCCAGCAGTGAAGGTTGGGTAATGAACACTGAAGCTTTCTTT
size: .; V: TRBV21-1; D: .; J: TRBJ2-7; CDR3: CASSGTTGDHEQYF; DNA: TGTGCCAGCAGCGGAACGACAGGGGACCACGAGCAGTACTTC
size: .; V: TRBV15; D: .; J: TRBJ2-5; CDR3: CATSRQGQETQYF; DNA: TGTGCCACCAGCAGACAGGGGCAAGAGACCCAGTACTTC
size: .; V: TRBV19; D: TRBD2; J: TRBJ2-1; CDR3: CASSLAGYNEQFF; DNA: TGTGCCAGTAGTTTAGCGGGGTACAATGAGCAGTTCTTC
size: .; V: TRBV5-1; D: TRBD2; J: TRBJ2-6; CDR3: CASSPRGGLGANVLTF; DNA: TGCGCCAGCAGCCCTCGCGGGGGACTCGGGGCCAACGTCCTGACTTTC
size: .; V: TRBV7-9; D: .; J: TRBJ2-5; CDR3: CASSLSELETQYF; DNA: TGTGCCAGCAGCTTATCGGAGCTGGAGACCCAGTACTTC
size: once; V: TRBV4-1; D: .; J: TRBJ2-7; CDR3: CASSQVGSSSYEQYF; DNA: TGCGCCAGCAGCCAAGTTGGGTCCAGCTCCTACGAGCAGTACTTC
size: .; V: TRBV5-1; D: .; J: TRBJ1-1; CDR3: CASSLRPLTNTEAFF; DNA: TGCGCCAGCAGCTTGAGACCACTGACGAACACTGAAGCTTTCTTT
size: .; V: TRBV19; D: TRBD1; J: TRBJ2-7; CDR3: CASSIGGTATYEQYF; DNA: TGTGCCAGTAGTATAGGTGGGACAGCAACCTACGAGCAGTACTTC
size: .; V: TRBV5-1; D: TRBD2; J: TRBJ2-7; CDR3: CASSLVRGGRYEQYF; DNA: TGCGCCAGCAGCTTGGTGCGGGGGGGCCGGTACGAGCAGTACTTC
size: few; V: TRBV4-2; D: TRBD2; J: TRBJ2-3; CDR3: CASRTSAEDTQYF; DNA: TGTGCCAGCAGGACTAGCGCGGAAGATACGCAGTATTTT
size: .; V: TRBV5-6; D: .; J: TRBJ1-2; CDR3: CASSLQHFYGYTF; DNA: TGTGCCAGCAGCCTACAGCATTTCTATGGCTACACCTTC
size: .; V: TRBV7-3; D: .; J: TRBJ1-1; CDR3: CASSLKGRTEAFF; DNA: TGTGCCAGCAGCTTAAAGGGACGCACTGAAGCTTTCTTT
size: .; V: TRBV7-8; D: .; J: TRBJ2-3; CDR3: CASSFSRGDTQYF; DNA: TGTGCCAGCAGCTTTAGCCGCGGGGATACGCAGTATTTT
size: .; V: TRBV15; D: .; J: TRBJ1-1; CDR3: CATSRQGRLDTEAFF; DNA: TGTGCCACCAGCAGACAGGGCAGGTTGGACACTGAAGCTTTCTTT
size: .; V: TRBV18; D: .; J: TRBJ2-7; CDR3: CASSSQAQRHEQYF; DNA: TGTGCCAGCTCTTCGCAGGCCCAGCGCCACGAGCAGTACTTC
size: .; V: TRBV10-1; D: .; J: TRBJ2-1; CDR3: CASSDSGKNEQFF; DNA: TGCGCCAGCAGTGATTCAGGGAAGAATGAGCAGTTCTTC
size: .; V: TRBV15; D: .; J: TRBJ1-2; CDR3: CATSRGGTDYGYTF; DNA: TGTGCCACCAGCCGCGGAGGCACCGACTATGGCTACACCTTC
size: .; V: TRBV3-1/TRBV3-2; D: TRBD2; J: TRBJ2-5; CDR3: CASSPGTSGKETQYF; DNA: TGTGCCAGCAGCCCCGGGACTAGCGGAAAAGAGACCCAGTACTTC
size: .; V: TRBV27; D: .; J: TRBJ2-7; CDR3: CASRAHHGYEQYF; DNA: TGTGCCAGCAGAGCTCACCACGGATACGAGCAGTACTTC
size: .; V: TRBV18; D: .; J: TRBJ1-4; CDR3: CASSRGQGLNEKLFF; DNA: TGTGCCAGCTCACGGGGGCAGGGTCTGAATGAAAAACTGTTTTTT
size: .; V: TRBV30; D: TRBD2; J: TRBJ2-1; CDR3: CAWRGRGAYNEQFF; DNA: TGTGCCTGGAGGGGCCGGGGGGCCTACAATGAGCAGTTCTTC
size: once; V: TRBV6-5; D: TRBD1; J: TRBJ1-1; CDR3: CASSQGAGNTEAFF; DNA: TGTGCCAGCAGTCAGGGGGCGGGGAACACTGAAGCTTTCTTT